This record covers a single T cell receptor (beta chain). Its matching antigen is unknown. TCRdb reanalysed the 5' RACE reads using MiXCR and keeps one entry per CDR3 protein. The sample contains 200,000 to 250,000 distinct CDR3 sequences, just over 15% of which appear only once. This CDR3 region has 13 residues. Germline V gene data show CDR1 as DFQATT and CDR2 as SNEGSKA (reference sequence). The ends were cut back, 5 bases at V and 4 bases at J, with 9 bases in the middle. The source of the sample is a study of T-cell memory formation after mild COVID-19. Study at large: The TCR clusters were mostly specific to one donor.

Study-level findings and limits: CD4+ bias marked clones expanding day 15 to 37, unlike balanced contracting clones.

Source material: PBMCs or a T cell subset sorted from them (not recorded which). The chain carries TRBV20-1 and TRBJ2-6; no clear D gene. The receptor comes from an adult woman who had mild COVID-19 (a few samples of this study predate the infection). Cell type and time point are not known. The CDR3 coding sequence is TGCAGTGCTCCAACCGGCGGGGCCAACGTCCTGACTTTC. Protein sequence: CSAPTGGANVLTF.